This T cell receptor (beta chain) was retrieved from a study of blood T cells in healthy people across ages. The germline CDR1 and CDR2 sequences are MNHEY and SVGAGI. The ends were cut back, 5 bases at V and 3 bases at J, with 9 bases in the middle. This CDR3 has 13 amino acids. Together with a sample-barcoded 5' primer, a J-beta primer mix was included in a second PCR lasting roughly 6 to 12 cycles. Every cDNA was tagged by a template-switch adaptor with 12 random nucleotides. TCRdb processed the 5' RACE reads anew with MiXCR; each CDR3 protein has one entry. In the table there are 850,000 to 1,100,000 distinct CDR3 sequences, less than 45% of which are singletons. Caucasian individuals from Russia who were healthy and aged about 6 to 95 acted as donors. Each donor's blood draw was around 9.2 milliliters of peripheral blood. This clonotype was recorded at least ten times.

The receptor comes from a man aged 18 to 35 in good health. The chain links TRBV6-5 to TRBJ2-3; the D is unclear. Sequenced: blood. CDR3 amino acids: CASSPFGTDTQYF. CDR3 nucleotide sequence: TGTGCCAGCAGTCCCTTTGGTACAGATACGCAGTATTTT.